What follows are 4 T cell receptor beta chains derived from one specimen sequenced in a study of shared clonotypes between healthy human individuals (TCRdb year 2020). The library was prepared using the immunoSEQ multiplex PCR assay. TCRdb's version of the immuneACCESS table is confined to in-frame rearrangements and falls short of the full clone set. An unresolved V gene accounts for under half of the shortfall where checked; the remainder is of unknown origin. Counted in this sample were approximately 100,000 clones; around 68% of them appeared once. 24% of the sample is held by the ten biggest clonotypes. The sequencing sample was made of memory CD8+ T cells sorted from blood. Reading the label with the study, this specimen's cell subset or site is: CD45RO+ cells pooled with CCR7-negative TemRA cells. The receptors come from a woman aged 25 to 45 in good health.

The chain couples TRBV7-9 to TRBJ1-2; 7 bases map to TRBD1. The trim removed 5 bases at V and 3 bases at J, leaving 6 bases unmatched. CDR3 size: 14 residues. Germline CDR1 SEHNR, CDR2 FQNEAQ (reference sequence). Written as DNA, the CDR3 is TGTGCCAGCAGCCTAACAGGGGTTGACTATGGCTACACCTTC. Translation gives CASSLTGVDYGYTF.

V and J are TRBV5-6 and TRBJ2-7; TRBD2 matches 7 bases. Germline V gene lookup returns CDR1 SGHDT and CDR2 YYEEEE. This CDR3 region has 14 residues. With 0 bases clipped from V and 4 bases from J, the junction kept 4 bases outside the gene matches. CDR3 nucleotides: TGTGCCAGCAGCTTGGGCGGCGGGAGTTACGAGCAGTACTTC. Protein: CASSLGGGSYEQYF.

This clone appeared once. The V call is TRBV28, the J call TRBJ2-1; 7 nucleotides match TRBD2. V trimming: 7 bases; J trimming: 2 bases; junction bases outside the gene matches: 5. This CDR3 is built from 14 residues. Germline V gives CDR1 MDHEN, CDR2 SYDVKM. CDR3 amino acids: CASTLTSPYNEQFF. The CDR3 nucleotides read TGTGCCAGCACCTTGACTAGCCCCTACAATGAGCAGTTCTTC.

The V gene is TRBV7-9, the J gene TRBJ2-3; 8 nucleotides line up with TRBD2. Germline V gene data show CDR1 as SEHNR and CDR2 as FQNEAQ (reference sequence). This CDR3 is built from 17 residues. V shed 5 bases and J 2 bases; nucleotides not matched to a gene: 12. This CDR3 is CASSTPLLGRVTDTQYF. CDR3 DNA sequence: TGTGCCAGCAGCACCCCGCTCCTCGGGAGGGTCACAGATACGCAGTATTTT.